The source of this TCR beta chain is a study of blood T cell repertoires in COVID-19. The wider study: The analysed material was cDNA or gDNA that came from T cells, B-cell-depleted T cells, or PBMCs.

The V and J ends lost 5 bases and 0 bases respectively, with 12 bases between them. The CDR3 consists of 15 residues. CDR1 is SGHKS, CDR2 YYEKEE, per germline (reference sequence). Original methodology: The authors estimated nucleated cell counts from reference gene primer amplification. The assay was immunoSEQ multiplex PCR, and TCRdb's table has in-frame clones only and misses some. Clone size and V and J calls were adopted from that table, with D and trimming inferred from the DNA. Of about 58,000 clones detected, approximately 90% appear once; the ten largest clones hold more than 7%. The sequenced sample consisted of peripheral blood. This chain joins TRBV5-5 and TRBJ1-5, with D possibly TRBD1 on 6 matching bases. The source is a woman in her seventies with active COVID-19. The CDR3: CASSGQTNSNQPQHF. The CDR3 region has the DNA TGTGCCAGCAGTGGACAGACGAATAGCAATCAGCCCCAGCATTTT.